This note documents a single TCR beta chain sequence. The antigen remains unidentified. One junction end does not reproduce the germline sequence, and a read error may be involved. This entry comes from a study of identical twins. Germline V gene data show CDR1 as SGHRS and CDR2 as YFSETQ. CDR3 length: 12 amino acids. TCRdb called the 5' RACE reads again in MiXCR, with one record for every CDR3 protein. The sample yields 250,000 to 300,000 distinct CDR3 sequences, roughly 8.6% seen once. General observations from the study: Findings depended on cross-sectional statistics rather than tracking the same donors.

This same sample was also part of a study on yellow fever vaccine responses in identical twins. This second report adds: Among the twins, the vaccine T cell response reportedly seemed partly convergent and partly personalized.

Sequenced: CD8+ T cells sorted from blood. V and J are TRBV5-1 and TRBJ1-1; perhaps TRBD1 as D (5 bases). This receptor was identified in a woman aged 18-35 years in good health. This chain's CDR3 is CASSLVDTEVFF. In DNA, the CDR3 is TGCGCCAGCAGCTTAGTGGACACTGAAGTTTTCTTT.